These 28 T cell receptor beta chains were sequenced from one sample in a study of T cell clonality in common variable immunodeficiency. Measured with immunoSEQ multiplex PCR; TCRdb has only the in-frame clones, and not every one. Recorded here are 30,000 to 40,000 clones, with no singletons, and the ten leading clones hold roughly 8.9%. Sequencing input: peripheral blood mononuclear cells. The receptors were sampled from a person aged 18-70 years in good health.

In this sample, this clone turned up a few times. The DNA ends 3 residues before the CDR3 does, and the rest of the CDR3 is filled in from the germline J gene. V and J are TRBV5-1 and TRBJ2-1; 8 bases are shared with TRBD2. In germline, CDR1 is SGHRS, CDR2 YFSETQ. V was pared by 0 bases and J by 9 bases, with 5 bases of the junction left unmatched. This CDR3 comprises 14 residues. CDR3 protein: CASSLGTSQGEQFF. The part of the CDR3 DNA that was read is TGCGCCAGCAGCTTGGGGACTAGCCAGGGTGAG.

This clone has ten or more counts. The CDR3 end is not reached by the read, which stops 3 residues before it; the germline J gene fills it in. V usage is TRBV20-1 and J usage is TRBJ2-7; a possible D gene is TRBD1 (5 bases). The CDR3 length is 13 residues. The V end lost 6 bases, the J end lost 3 bases, and 15 bases lay between the germline ends. In germline, CDR1 is DFQATT, CDR2 SNEGSKA (reference sequence). The CDR3 DNA, read in part, is TGCAGTGCCCCGGACACAGGCTACTACGAG. This translates into CSAPDTGYYE. The whole CDR3 protein reads CSAPDTGYYEQYF.

This clone has just a few counts. The read is 3 residues too short to cover the CDR3 end, so that end is filled in from the germline J gene. The chain joins TRBV7-9 to TRBJ2-7; weak D call: TRBD1 (6 bases). The CDR3 spans 14 residues. The germline V gene encodes CDR1 SEHNR and CDR2 FQNEAQ (reference sequence). Trimming stripped 4 bases from V and 6 bases from J, with 16 bases between. The CDR3 DNA, read in part, is TGTGCCAGCAGCTCACCTCAGGGGAAGGGCGAG. It encodes CASSSPQGKGE. In full, the CDR3 is CASSSPQGKGEQYF.

With regard to this clone: Coverage ceases 3 residues before the CDR3 finishes, and the germline J gene fills in the end. The gene calls are TRBV7-3 and TRBJ2-7; 10 bases agree with TRBD2. From germline, CDR1 is SGHTA and CDR2 FQGTGA. CDR3 length: 15 amino acids. V gave up 1 base and J gave up 1 base; unmatched junction bases: 1. This CDR3 reads CASSLNSGGSYEQYF. The covered CDR3 bases are TGTGCCAGCAGCTTAAATAGCGGGGGGTCCTACGAG.

This clone was detected many times. The CDR3 goes on 3 residues after the read ends, and that part is filled in from the germline J gene. The V and J genes are TRBV5-1 and TRBJ1-2; 9 bases align to TRBD1. The germline CDR1 and CDR2 sequences are SGHRS and YFSETQ. The CDR3 is 15 residues long. The CDR3 protein is CASSTPGTGTKGYTF. The CDR3 bases that were read are TGCGCCAGCAGCACTCCCGGGACAGGGACTAAGGGC.

Ten or more counts support this clone. The CDR3 is cut off 3 residues early in the read; its end comes from the germline J gene. V and J are TRBV11-2 and TRBJ1-3; D uncertain. In germline, CDR1 is SGHAT, CDR2 FQNNGV. V was pared by 6 bases and J by 1 base, with 13 bases between. The length of the CDR3 is 15 residues. This chain's CDR3 is CASRPPGLSGNTIYF. CDR3 bases read: TGTGCCAGCAGACCCCCAGGTCTGTCTGGAAACACC.

At least ten counts were recorded for this clone. The read comes to an end 3 residues before the CDR3 does, leaving the germline J gene to fill in the end. The chain combines TRBV5-1 with TRBJ2-7, with D perhaps TRBD1 (6 bases). The CDR3 sequence is 15 residues long. Trimming cost V 0 bases and J 1 base, with 11 bases left between them. Germline V gene data show CDR1 as SGHRS and CDR2 as YFSETQ. The CDR3 is CASSLDGDISYEQYF. The CDR3 DNA, read in part, is TGCGCCAGCAGCTTGGACGGGGACATATCCTACGAG.

This clone was recorded at least ten times. Read sequence stops 3 residues before the CDR3 end, and the germline J gene provides the missing end. This chain links TRBV29-1 with TRBJ2-2; 8 nucleotides align to TRBD1. Per the germline V gene, CDR1 is SQVTM and CDR2 is ANQGSEA. The CDR3 contains 14 residues. The sequenced part of the CDR3 DNA is TGCAGCGCCTTACCACAGGGGGGATTTGAAAAG. Residues: CSALPQGGFEK. The CDR3 in full is CSALPQGGFEKLFF.

This clone occurred many times. The read ends 3 residues shy of where the CDR3 ends; the end is completed using the germline J gene. The V gene is TRBV2, the J gene TRBJ1-4; 9 bases align to TRBD1. From germline, CDR1 is SNHLY and CDR2 FYNNEI. Germline trimming cut 6 bases from V and 4 bases from J; bases unmatched to any gene: 9. This CDR3 has 16 residues. CDR3 DNA, as far as it was read: TGTGCCAGCAGCGAGAACCGGGACAGGGTTAATGAAAAA. This translates into CASSENRDRVNEK. The full CDR3 protein is CASSENRDRVNEKLFF.

This clone was observed many times. Coverage ceases 3 residues before the CDR3 finishes, and the germline J gene fills in the end. The chain uses TRBV12-3 or TRBV12-4 and TRBJ2-5, with D unresolved. The length of the CDR3 is 11 residues. V was shortened by 3 bases and J by 7 bases, with 6 bases between the two germline ends. This CDR3 is CASSLRATQYF. CDR3 bases read: TGTGCCAGCAGTTTGCGAGCGACC.

This clone showed up many times. Coverage ceases 3 residues before the CDR3 finishes, and the germline J gene fills in the end. The chain carries TRBV28 and TRBJ2-7, with a weak D call TRBD1 (6 bases). The CDR3 sequence is 14 residues long. V lost 5 bases to trimming and J lost 5 bases, with 16 bases between them. Germline CDR1 and CDR2: MDHEN and SYDVKM. Incomplete CDR3 DNA: TGTGCCAGCAGTCAAACAGGGTCAGTCGACGAG. This gives the protein CASSQTGSVDE. The CDR3 reads in full as CASSQTGSVDEQYF.

This clone has ten or more counts. The read ends 3 residues early relative to the CDR3; the germline J gene fills the gap. The chain has TRBV19 and TRBJ1-5; D is unclear. In germline, CDR1 is LNHDA, CDR2 SQIVND (reference sequence). This CDR3 is built from 16 residues. This CDR3 reads CASSIEAQSRQLPQHF. The sequenced part of the CDR3 DNA is TGTGCCAGTAGTATAGAGGCACAGTCACGTCAGCTACCC. The full variable domain, with the rest looked up from reference TRBV19 and TRBJ1-5, is DGGITQSPKYLFRKEGQNVTLSCEQNLNHDAMYWYRQDPGQGLRLIYYSQIVNDFQKGDIAEGYSVSREKKESFPLTVTSAQKNPTAFYLCASSIEAQSRQLPQHFGDGTRLSIL.

This clone came up many times. Read sequence stops 3 residues before the CDR3 end, and the germline J gene provides the missing end. This rearrangement joins TRBV20-1 to TRBJ2-1; TRBD2 agrees at 7 bases. CDR1 and CDR2 from the germline V gene are DFQATT and SNEGSKA (reference sequence). Germline trimming cut 5 bases from V and 3 bases from J; bases unmatched to any gene: 13. The CDR3 runs 16 residues. CDR3 protein: CSALETSRNLYNEQFF. The sequenced CDR3 bases are TGCAGTGCTCTTGAGACTAGCCGAAACCTCTACAATGAG.

At least ten counts were recorded for this clone. Sequencing ends 3 residues short of the CDR3 end; the germline J gene provides the rest. The chain has TRBV19 and TRBJ1-1; D unresolved. V lost 5 bases, J lost 0 bases, and 10 bases lay in between. This CDR3 has 14 residues. CDR1 LNHDA and CDR2 SQIVND come from the germline V gene (reference sequence). The CDR3 DNA, read in part, is TGTGCCAGTAGTCCTCGACATATGAACACTGAA. Translating it yields CASSPRHMNTE. The complete CDR3 sequence is CASSPRHMNTEAFF.

This clone was counted ten times or more. Incomplete CDR3 DNA: TGTGCCAGCAGCAGGTGGACAGGCGACGAG. Translated, it gives CASSRWTGDE. The whole CDR3 sequence reads CASSRWTGDEQYF. The chain has TRBV5-4 and TRBJ2-7; 7 bases map to TRBD1. The read falls 3 residues short of the CDR3 end, and the missing part is taken from the germline J gene. This CDR3 region has 13 residues. The V gene's germline CDR1 is SGHNT and CDR2 YYREEE (reference sequence). J was trimmed by 5 bases and V by 4 bases; bases with no gene match: 6. Together with reference TRBV5-4 and TRBJ2-7, the CDR3 gives the full variable domain: ETGVTQSPTHLIKTRGQQVTLRCSSQSGHNTVSWYQQALGQGPQFIFQYYREEENGRGNFPPRFSGLQFPNYSSELNVNALELDDSALYLCASSRWTGDEQYFGPGTRLTVT.

This clone was recorded many times. Its ends do not fully match the called genes, so a read error is possible. The CDR3 end falls 3 residues outside the read, so it is completed with the germline J gene. The chain links TRBV7-7 to TRBJ2-1; TRBD2 agrees at 7 bases. The CDR3 spans 15 residues. Germline loops: CDR1 SSHAT, CDR2 FNYEAQ (reference sequence). The covered CDR3 bases are TGTGCTAGCAGCTTAAGTCTAGCGGATAACAATGAG. This encodes CASSLSLADNNE. The entire CDR3 protein is CASSLSLADNNEQFF. The whole variable domain, remainder taken from reference TRBV7-7 and TRBJ2-1, is GAGVSQSPRYKVTKRGQDVTLRCDPISSHATLYWYQQALGQGPEFLTYFNYEAQPDKSGLPSDRFSAERPEGSISTLTIQRTEQRDSAMYRCASSLSLADNNEQFFGPGTRLTVL.

This clone was detected ten times or more. The read gets to within 3 residues of the CDR3 end, and the germline J gene fills in the rest. This chain uses TRBV4-2 with TRBJ2-7; 7 bases are a match to TRBD2. V shed 4 bases, J shed 1 base, and the junction held 7 bases outside the gene matches. Germline CDR1 LGHNA, CDR2 YNFKEQ. The length of the CDR3 is 15 residues. The sequenced part of the CDR3 DNA is TGTGCCAGCAGCCTAGGACTAGTTGGATCCTACGAG. This encodes CASSLGLVGSYE. The full-length CDR3 reads as CASSLGLVGSYEQYF.

This clone was counted at least ten times. The read is 3 residues too short to cover the CDR3 end, so that end is filled in from the germline J gene. The chain employs TRBV28 and TRBJ2-7; 10 bases match TRBD1. V was pared by 5 bases and J by 5 bases, with 9 bases of the junction left unmatched. The germline CDR1 and CDR2 sequences are MDHEN and SYDVKM. This CDR3 is built from 15 residues. The CDR3 sequence: CASSALTGGSDEQYF. The DNA read from the CDR3 is TGTGCCAGCAGTGCTTTGACAGGGGGCAGCGACGAG.

In its sample, this clone was seen many times. Read sequence stops 3 residues before the CDR3 end, and the germline J gene provides the missing end. This chain joins TRBV20-1 and TRBJ1-2, with D possibly TRBD1 on 5 matching bases. This CDR3 is 15 amino acids long. The V end lost 1 base, the J end lost 5 bases, and 17 bases lay between the germline ends. Germline values: CDR1 DFQATT, CDR2 SNEGSKA (reference sequence). The covered CDR3 bases are TGCAGTGCTAGAGCGGGGGACGTCCCGGGGTATGGC. Its translation: CSARAGDVPGYG. The whole CDR3 protein reads CSARAGDVPGYGYTF.

This clone was seen ten or more times. The DNA ends 3 residues before the CDR3 does, and the rest of the CDR3 is filled in from the germline J gene. The chain joins TRBV30 to TRBJ2-3; 11 nucleotides agree with TRBD2. With V trimmed by 3 bases and J by 0 bases, 5 bases remained unmatched. CDR1 is GTSNPN and CDR2 is SVGIG in the germline V gene (reference sequence). The CDR3 spans 16 residues. CDR3 DNA (partial): TGTGCCTGGAGATGGGGACTAGCGGAAAGCACAGATACG. The encoded protein is CAWRWGLAESTDT. The full CDR3 sequence reads CAWRWGLAESTDTQYF.

This clone has ten or more counts. The sequence runs out 3 residues before the end of the CDR3; the remainder is reconstructed from the germline J gene. The chain has TRBV5-1 and TRBJ2-1, with D unclear. Germline V lookup: CDR1 SGHRS, CDR2 YFSETQ. The CDR3 spans 16 residues. V was shortened by 0 bases and J by 0 bases, with 10 bases between the two germline ends. The CDR3 bases that were read are TGCGCCAGCAGCTTGGCCGCGATAAGCTCCTACAATGAG. It is translated as CASSLAAISSYNE. The entire CDR3 reads CASSLAAISSYNEQFF.

At least ten counts were recorded for this clone. The observed sequence ends 3 residues before the CDR3 terminus, with the missing tail filled in from the germline J gene. The chain uses TRBV20-1 and TRBJ2-6; TRBD2 aligns across 9 bases. Germline-derived CDR1 and CDR2 are DFQATT and SNEGSKA (reference sequence). V shed 4 bases and J 0 bases; nucleotides not matched to a gene: 1. The CDR3 covers 15 residues. The part of the CDR3 DNA that was read is TGCAGTGCTACTAGCGGGGACTCTGGGGCCAACGTC. Protein: CSATSGDSGANV. The full CDR3 is CSATSGDSGANVLTF.

There are many counts of this clone. The read halts 3 residues ahead of the CDR3 end, with the missing end drawn from the germline J gene. This sequence joins TRBV5-8 and TRBJ2-1; no firm D call. Germline CDR1 reads SGHTS; CDR2 reads YDEGEE. This CDR3 is 13 amino acids long. The V gene lost 4 bases and the J gene lost 0 bases, with 5 bases spanning the gap. This CDR3 reads CASSASSYNEQFF. Partial CDR3 DNA: TGTGCCAGCAGCGCCAGCTCCTACAATGAG.

This clone was observed at least ten times. The CDR3 is CASSELEGTGNYGYTF. The covered CDR3 bases are TGTGCCAGCAGTGAACTGGAAGGGACAGGGAACTATGGC. The chain combines TRBV6-1 with TRBJ1-2, with 9 bases aligning to TRBD1. The CDR3 end is not reached by the read, which stops 3 residues before it; the germline J gene fills it in. The CDR3 extends over 16 amino acids. Germline loops: CDR1 MNHNS, CDR2 SASEGT. Germline trimming cut 2 bases from V and 2 bases from J; bases unmatched to any gene: 6.

This clone was counted many times. Read sequence stops 3 residues before the CDR3 end, and the germline J gene provides the missing end. The V gene is TRBV7-3, the J gene TRBJ2-7; possibly TRBD2 for D (6 bases). CDR3 size: 14 residues. Trimming left V 5 bases short and J 6 bases short, with 17 bases between. Germline CDR1 SGHTA, CDR2 FQGTGA. CDR3 sequence: CASSEGTVGFEQYF. The part of the CDR3 DNA that was read is TGTGCCAGCAGCGAAGGGACTGTGGGCTTCGAG.

This clone turned up a few times. Sequencing ends 3 residues short of the CDR3 end; the germline J gene provides the rest. The rearrangement joins TRBV5-5 to TRBJ2-2; maybe TRBD1 (5 bases). CDR3 length equals 15 residues. CDR1 and CDR2 from the germline V gene are SGHKS and YYEKEE (reference sequence). The CDR3 loop reads CASSEWNSGANVLFF. The CDR3 DNA, read in part, is TGTGCCAGCAGCGAATGGAACTCTGGGGCCAACGTG.

This clone was observed many times. The read finishes 3 residues shy of the CDR3 end, and the germline J gene is used to complete it. The rearrangement joins TRBV7-6 to TRBJ1-5; the D gene is possibly TRBD1 (5 bases). Germline CDR1 reads SGHVS; CDR2 reads FNYEAQ. The CDR3 totals 14 residues. The V and J ends lost 0 bases and 6 bases respectively, with 9 bases between them. CDR3: CASSLAGAGQPQHF. CDR3 DNA, as far as it was read: TGTGCCAGCAGCTTAGCAGGGGCAGGTCAGCCC.

Ten or more counts support this clone. From the germline J gene comes the end of the CDR3, since the read stops 3 residues before it. The chain uses TRBV19 and TRBJ1-1, with D perhaps TRBD1 (5 bases). Germline V gene lookup returns CDR1 LNHDA and CDR2 SQIVND (reference sequence). The CDR3 extends over 14 amino acids. The V end lost 4 bases, the J end lost 4 bases, and 13 bases lay between the germline ends. The CDR3 loop is CASSNGGHGTEAFF. CDR3 DNA, as far as it was read: TGTGCCAGTAGTAACGGGGGTCATGGCACTGAA.